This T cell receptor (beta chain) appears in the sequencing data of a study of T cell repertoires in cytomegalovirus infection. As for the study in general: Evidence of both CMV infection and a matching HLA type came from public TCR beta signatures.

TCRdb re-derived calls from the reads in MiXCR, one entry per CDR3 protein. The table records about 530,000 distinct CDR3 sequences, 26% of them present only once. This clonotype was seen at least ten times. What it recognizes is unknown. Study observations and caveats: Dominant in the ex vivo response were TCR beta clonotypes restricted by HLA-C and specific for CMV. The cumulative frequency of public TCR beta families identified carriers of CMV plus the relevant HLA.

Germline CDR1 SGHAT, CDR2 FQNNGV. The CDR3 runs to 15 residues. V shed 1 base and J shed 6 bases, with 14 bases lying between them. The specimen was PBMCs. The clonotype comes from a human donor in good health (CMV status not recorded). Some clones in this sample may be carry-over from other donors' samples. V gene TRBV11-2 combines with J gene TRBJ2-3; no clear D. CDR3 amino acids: CASSLGGILGDTQYF. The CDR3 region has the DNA TGTGCCAGCAGCTTAGGTGGAATTCTGGGGGATACGCAGTATTTT.